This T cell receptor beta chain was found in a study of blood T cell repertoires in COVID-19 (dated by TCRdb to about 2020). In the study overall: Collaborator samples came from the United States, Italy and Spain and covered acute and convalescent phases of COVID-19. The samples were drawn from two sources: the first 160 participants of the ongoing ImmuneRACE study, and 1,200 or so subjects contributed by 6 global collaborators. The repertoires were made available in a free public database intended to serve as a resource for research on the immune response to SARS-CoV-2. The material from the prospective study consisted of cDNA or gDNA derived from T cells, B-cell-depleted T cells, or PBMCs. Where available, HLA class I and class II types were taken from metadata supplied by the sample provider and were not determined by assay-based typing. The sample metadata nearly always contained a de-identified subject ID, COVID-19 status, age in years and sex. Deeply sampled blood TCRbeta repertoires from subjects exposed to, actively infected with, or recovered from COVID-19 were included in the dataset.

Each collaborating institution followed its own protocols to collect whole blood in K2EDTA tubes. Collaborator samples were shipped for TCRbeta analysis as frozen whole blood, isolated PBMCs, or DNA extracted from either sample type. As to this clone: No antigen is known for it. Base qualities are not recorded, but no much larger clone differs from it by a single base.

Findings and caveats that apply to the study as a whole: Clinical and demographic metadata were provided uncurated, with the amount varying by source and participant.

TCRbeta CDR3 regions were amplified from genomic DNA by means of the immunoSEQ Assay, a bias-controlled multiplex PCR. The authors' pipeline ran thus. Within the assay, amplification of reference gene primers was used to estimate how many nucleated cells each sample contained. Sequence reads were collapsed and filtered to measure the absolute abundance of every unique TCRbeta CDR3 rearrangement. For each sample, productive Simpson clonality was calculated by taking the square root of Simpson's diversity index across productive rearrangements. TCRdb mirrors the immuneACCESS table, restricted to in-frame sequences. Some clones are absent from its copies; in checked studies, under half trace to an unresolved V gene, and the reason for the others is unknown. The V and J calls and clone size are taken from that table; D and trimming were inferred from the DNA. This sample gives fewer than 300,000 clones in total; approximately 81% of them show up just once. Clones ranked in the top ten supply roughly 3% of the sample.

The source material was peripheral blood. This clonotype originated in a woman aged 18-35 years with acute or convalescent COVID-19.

The DNA sequence is given as TGTGCCACCGGACTAGCGGGAGCTGTAGATACGCAGTATTTT. Its amino acids are CATGLAGAVDTQYF. Recombination connected TRBV24-1 to TRBJ2-3; 13 nucleotides in the junction match TRBD2. The CDR3 sequence holds 14 residues, the cysteine and phenylalanine included. Only CDR3 DNA remains: 42 bases, in frame from the first base. For CDR1 and CDR2, the germline V gene lists KGHDR and SFDVKD. Unmatched junction bases come to 4, with V trimmed by 9 bases and J by 5 bases.